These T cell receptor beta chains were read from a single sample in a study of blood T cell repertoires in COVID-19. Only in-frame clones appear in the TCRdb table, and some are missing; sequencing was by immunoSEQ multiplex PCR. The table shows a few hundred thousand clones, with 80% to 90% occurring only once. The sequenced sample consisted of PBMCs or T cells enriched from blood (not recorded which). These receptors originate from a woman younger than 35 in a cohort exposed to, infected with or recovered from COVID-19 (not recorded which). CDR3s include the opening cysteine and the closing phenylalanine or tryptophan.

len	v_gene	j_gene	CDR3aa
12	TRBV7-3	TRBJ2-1	CASRSAGNEQFF
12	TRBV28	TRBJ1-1	CASSSVAAEAFF
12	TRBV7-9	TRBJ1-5	CASSAENQPQHF
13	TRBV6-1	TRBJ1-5	CASSEGLDQPQHF
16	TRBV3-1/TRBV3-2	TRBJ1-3	CASSQFARGIGNTIYF
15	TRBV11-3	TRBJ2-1	CASSASGSSYNEQFF
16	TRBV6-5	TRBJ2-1	CASSYYGARSYNEQFF
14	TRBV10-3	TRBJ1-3	CAIRTDFSGNTIYF
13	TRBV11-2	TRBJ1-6	CASSPGGNSPLHF
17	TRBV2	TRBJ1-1	CASSETGQEIGNTEAFF